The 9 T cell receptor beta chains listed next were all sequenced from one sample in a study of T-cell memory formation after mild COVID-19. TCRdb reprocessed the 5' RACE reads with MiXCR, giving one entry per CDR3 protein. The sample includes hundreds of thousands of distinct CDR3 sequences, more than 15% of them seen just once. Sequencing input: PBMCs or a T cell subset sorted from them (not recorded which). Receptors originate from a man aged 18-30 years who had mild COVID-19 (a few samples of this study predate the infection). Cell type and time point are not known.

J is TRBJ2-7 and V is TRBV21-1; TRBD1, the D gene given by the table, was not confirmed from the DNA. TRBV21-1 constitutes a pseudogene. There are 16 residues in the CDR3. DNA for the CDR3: TGTGCCAGCAGCAAACGAGGCGACAGGGGGCCCTACGAGCAGTACGTC. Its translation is CASSKRGDRGPYEQYV.

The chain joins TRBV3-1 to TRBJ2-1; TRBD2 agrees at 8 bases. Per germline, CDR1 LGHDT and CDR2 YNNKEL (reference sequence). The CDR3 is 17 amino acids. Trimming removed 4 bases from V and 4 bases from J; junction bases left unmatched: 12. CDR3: CASSPREAGAAYNEQFF. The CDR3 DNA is TGTGCCAGCAGCCCCCGGGAAGCGGGGGCCGCATACAATGAGCAGTTCTTC.

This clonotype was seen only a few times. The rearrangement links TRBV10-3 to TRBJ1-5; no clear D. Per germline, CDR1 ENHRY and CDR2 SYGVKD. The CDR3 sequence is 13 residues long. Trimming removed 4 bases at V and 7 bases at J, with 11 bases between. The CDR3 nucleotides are TGTGCCATCAGTGTGGGGTTGGGGCAGCCCCAGCATTTT. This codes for CAISVGLGQPQHF.

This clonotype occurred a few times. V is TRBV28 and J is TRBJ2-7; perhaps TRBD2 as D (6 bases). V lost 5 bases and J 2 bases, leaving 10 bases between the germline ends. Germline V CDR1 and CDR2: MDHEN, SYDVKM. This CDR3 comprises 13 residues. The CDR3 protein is CASSTEGPYEQYV. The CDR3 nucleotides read TGTGCCAGCAGTACGGAGGGTCCCTACGAGCAGTACGTC.

This CDR3 reads CASDGQQNEQFF. CDR3 sequence (DNA): TGTGCCAGCGATGGACAGCAGAATGAGCAGTTCTTC. The rearrangement links TRBV7-9 to TRBJ2-1; perhaps TRBD1 as D (6 bases). Looked up from germline, CDR1 is SEHNR and CDR2 is FQNEAQ (reference sequence). This CDR3 is 12 amino acids long. Trimming shortened V by 8 bases and J by 7 bases, and 12 bases separated the two germline ends.

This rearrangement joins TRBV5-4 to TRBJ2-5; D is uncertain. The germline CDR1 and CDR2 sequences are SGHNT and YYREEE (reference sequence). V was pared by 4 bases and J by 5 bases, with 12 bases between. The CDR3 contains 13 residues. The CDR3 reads CASSETREETQYF. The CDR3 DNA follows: TGTGCCAGCAGCGAGACACGCGAGGAGACCCAGTACTTC. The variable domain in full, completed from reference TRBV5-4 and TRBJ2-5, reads ETGVTQSPTHLIKTRGQQVTLRCSSQSGHNTVSWYQQALGQGPQFIFQYYREEENGRGNFPPRFSGLQFPNYSSELNVNALELDDSALYLCASSETREETQYFGPGTRLLVL.

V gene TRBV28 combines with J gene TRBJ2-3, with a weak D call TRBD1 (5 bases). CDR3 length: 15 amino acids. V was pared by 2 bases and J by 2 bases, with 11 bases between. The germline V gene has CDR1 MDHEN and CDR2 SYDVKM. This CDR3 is CASSLRQGTTDTQYF. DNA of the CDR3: TGTGCCAGCAGTTTACGGCAGGGCACCACAGATACGCAGTATTTT.

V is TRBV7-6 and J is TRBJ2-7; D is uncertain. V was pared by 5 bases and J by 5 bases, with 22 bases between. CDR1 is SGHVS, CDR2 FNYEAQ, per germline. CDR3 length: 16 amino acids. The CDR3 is CASSPSTMVTSDEQYF. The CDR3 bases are TGTGCCAGCAGCCCATCGACCATGGTTACATCCGACGAGCAGTACTTC.

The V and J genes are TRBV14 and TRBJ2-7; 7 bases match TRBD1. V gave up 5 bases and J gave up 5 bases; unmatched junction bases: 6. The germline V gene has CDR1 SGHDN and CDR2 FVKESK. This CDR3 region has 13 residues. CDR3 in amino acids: CASSNRGLHEQYF. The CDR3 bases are TGTGCCAGCAGCAACAGGGGCCTCCACGAGCAGTACTTC.